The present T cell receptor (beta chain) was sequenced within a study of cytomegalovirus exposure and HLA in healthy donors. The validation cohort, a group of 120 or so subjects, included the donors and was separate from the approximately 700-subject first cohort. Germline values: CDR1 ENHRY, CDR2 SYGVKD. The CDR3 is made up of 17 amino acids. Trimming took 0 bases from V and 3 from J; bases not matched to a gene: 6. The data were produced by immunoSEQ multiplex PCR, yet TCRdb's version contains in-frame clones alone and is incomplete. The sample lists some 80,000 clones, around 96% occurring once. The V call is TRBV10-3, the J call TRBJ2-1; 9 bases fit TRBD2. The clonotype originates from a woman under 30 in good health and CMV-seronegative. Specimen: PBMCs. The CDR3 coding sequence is TGTGCCATCAGTGAGTCGACGCTAGCGGGAATCTACAATGAGCAGTTCTTC. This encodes CAISESTLAGIYNEQFF.